What follows is one T cell receptor (beta chain) and its context. Between the trimmed V and J ends, which lost 3 bases and 2 bases, there was a span of 11 bases. This CDR3 comprises 15 residues. Germline V gives CDR1 ENHRY, CDR2 SYGVKD. The data were taken from a study of blood T cell repertoires in COVID-19. The method was immunoSEQ multiplex PCR; TCRdb's version includes in-frame clones alone and lacks a portion of them. The profile covers 150,000 to 200,000 clones, with approximately 86% appearing a single time and roughly 8% taken by the ten largest. Material for sequencing was peripheral blood. The chain is built from TRBV10-3 and TRBJ1-3; perhaps TRBD1 as D (6 bases). This receptor was taken from a man aged 60 to 75 with acute or convalescent COVID-19. The CDR3 region has the DNA TGTGCCATCAGTGATGGGGGGGGCGCTGGAAACACCATATATTTT. Amino acids: CAISDGGGAGNTIYF.